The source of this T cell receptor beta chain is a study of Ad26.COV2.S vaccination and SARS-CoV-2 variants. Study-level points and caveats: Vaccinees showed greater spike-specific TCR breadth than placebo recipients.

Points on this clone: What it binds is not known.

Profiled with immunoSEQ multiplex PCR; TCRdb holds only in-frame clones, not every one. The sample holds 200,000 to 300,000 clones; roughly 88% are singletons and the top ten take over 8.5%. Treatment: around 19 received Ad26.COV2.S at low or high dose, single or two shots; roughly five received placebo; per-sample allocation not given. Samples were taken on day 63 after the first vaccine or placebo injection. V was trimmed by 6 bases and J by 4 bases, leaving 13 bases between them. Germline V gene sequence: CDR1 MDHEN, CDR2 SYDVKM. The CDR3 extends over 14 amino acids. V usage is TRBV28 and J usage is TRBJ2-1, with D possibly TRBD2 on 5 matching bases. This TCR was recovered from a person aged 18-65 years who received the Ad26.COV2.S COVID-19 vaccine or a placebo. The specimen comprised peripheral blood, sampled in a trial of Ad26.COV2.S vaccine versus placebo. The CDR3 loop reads CASRVTGNYNEQFF. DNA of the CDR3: TGTGCCAGCAGAGTGACCGGGAATTACAATGAGCAGTTCTTC.